This TCR beta chain emerged from a study of T-cell memory formation after mild COVID-19. It was 5'RACE with constant-segment primers that produced the TCR alpha and TCR beta cDNA libraries, which carried sample barcodes and UMIs. TCRdb re-analysed the 5' RACE reads in MiXCR, keeping a single row per CDR3 protein. Of fewer than 450,000 distinct CDR3 sequences listed, less than 25% are singletons. The source material was PBMCs or a T cell subset sorted from them (not recorded which). This receptor was taken from an adult woman who had mild COVID-19 (a few samples of this study predate the infection). Cell type and time point are not known.

CDR3 DNA sequence: TGTGCCAGCAGCGCCATCGGCAGCTCTGGAAACACCATATATTTT. Translating gives CASSAIGSSGNTIYF. The V call is TRBV9, the J call TRBJ1-3, with D hard to call. V was cut by 3 bases and J by 0 bases, with 10 bases left in between. The CDR3 covers 15 residues. Germline V gene lookup returns CDR1 SGDLS and CDR2 YYNGEE.